This TCR beta chain was sequenced during a study of sequential checkpoint blockade in melanoma. Study in general: Each arm's sequence ended with maintenance nivolumab.

This clone was counted only a few times. Profiled with immunoSEQ multiplex PCR; TCRdb holds only in-frame clones, not every one. Of around 18,000 clones in the sample, approximately 81% are singletons; the top ten hold 30% to 40%. Documented treatment: randomized to nivolumab then ipilimumab (arm A) or the reverse (arm B). The germline CDR1 and CDR2 sequences are SEHNR and FQNEAQ (reference sequence). Trimming removed 5 bases at V and 1 base at J, with 9 bases between. The CDR3 runs 14 residues. This sequence was found in a human donor with melanoma. The input for sequencing was CD8+ T cells sorted from blood (inferred from file names), taken from a patient given nivolumab and ipilimumab in sequence. V gene TRBV7-9 combines with J gene TRBJ2-1; D remains ambiguous. CDR3 bases: TGTGCCAGCAGCCCCCCGTTTTCCTACAATGAGCAGTTCTTC. It translates to CASSPPFSYNEQFF.